Shown below are 20 T cell receptor beta chains from a single sample sequenced in a study of T cell responses to AZD1222 COVID-19 vaccine. Assay used: immunoSEQ multiplex PCR; TCRdb lists only in-frame clones, some missing. The table has some 90,000 clones, around nine tenths seen once. Sample: peripheral blood, taken on day 0 of AZD1222 vaccination. The origin of the receptors is an adult in good health.

This clone was counted once. CDR3 region: CASSPGGTSGSLDEQFF. In nucleotides, the CDR3 is TGTGCCAGCAGCCCGGGTGGGACTAGCGGGAGTCTCGATGAGCAGTTCTTC. The V and J genes are TRBV9 and TRBJ2-1, with TRBD2 identical over 14 bases. Trimming took 4 bases from V and 8 from J; bases not matched to a gene: 11. Germline assignment: CDR1 SGDLS and CDR2 YYNGEE. The CDR3 totals 17 residues.

V usage is TRBV7-9 and J usage is TRBJ1-4, with D possibly TRBD1 on 6 matching bases. Trimming cost V 5 bases and J 0 bases, with 13 bases left between them. Germline V gene lookup returns CDR1 SEHNR and CDR2 FQNEAQ (reference sequence). This CDR3 contains 16 residues. As DNA, the CDR3 is TGTGCCAGCAGCCTCCGGGACATAGCAACTAATGAAAAACTGTTTTTT. It translates to CASSLRDIATNEKLFF.

This clone was picked up a small number of times. This rearrangement joins TRBV15 to TRBJ2-7, with D unclear. V was shortened by 0 bases and J by 2 bases, with 8 bases between the two germline ends. This CDR3 spans 14 amino acids. Germline CDR1 is LNHNV and CDR2 is YYDKDF (reference sequence). The CDR3, as DNA: TGTGCCACCAGCAGAGATCTAGTGGCCTACGAGCAGTACTTC. Amino acids: CATSRDLVAYEQYF.

This clone was detected only once. This chain links TRBV5-4 with TRBJ1-6; no clear D. The length of the CDR3 is 14 residues. V was clipped by 2 bases and J by 6 bases, with 9 bases between them. The V gene's germline CDR1 is SGHNT and CDR2 YYREEE (reference sequence). The CDR3 nucleotides are TGTGCCAGCAGCTTAGGAGGTGCTAATTCACCCCTCCACTTT. This translates into CASSLGGANSPLHF.

The chain employs TRBV21-1 and TRBJ1-6; the D call in the table, TRBD1, was not verified against the DNA. TRBV21-1 is shown as a pseudogene. This CDR3 spans 17 amino acids. The CDR3 sequence is CASSKSGAGQGGSPLHF. The CDR3 DNA follows: TGTGCCAGCAGCAAATCGGGGGCGGGACAGGGTGGATCACCCCTCCACTTT.

This chain connects TRBV2 to TRBJ2-3, with 7 bases fitting TRBD2. With V trimmed by 8 bases and J by 3 bases, 8 bases remained unmatched. CDR3 length: 14 amino acids. The germline V gene encodes CDR1 SNHLY and CDR2 FYNNEI. The CDR3 is CASGGGGGTDTQYF. The CDR3 coding sequence is TGTGCCAGCGGTGGGGGGGGAGGTACAGATACGCAGTATTTT.

V usage is TRBV6-6 and J usage is TRBJ1-5; D gene unclear. This CDR3 has 14 residues. V lost 5 bases to trimming and J lost 6 bases, with 14 bases between them. CDR1 and CDR2 (germline): MNHNY, SVGAGI (reference sequence). CDR3: CASSPSGGPQPQHF. CDR3 coding DNA: TGTGCCAGCAGTCCCTCAGGCGGGCCTCAGCCCCAGCATTTT.

The chain recombines TRBV7-6 with TRBJ2-7, with D maybe TRBD2 (5 bases). V lost 1 base to trimming and J lost 3 bases, with 13 bases between them. The CDR3 spans 15 residues. Looked up from germline, CDR1 is SGHVS and CDR2 is FNYEAQ. The CDR3 reads CASSLGEAAVYEQYF. The DNA of the CDR3 is TGTGCCAGCAGCTTAGGGGAAGCGGCCGTCTACGAGCAGTACTTC. Full variable domain (outside the CDR3, taken from reference TRBV7-6 and TRBJ2-7): GAGVSQSPRYKVTKRGQDVALRCDPISGHVSLYWYRQALGQGPEFLTYFNYEAQQDKSGLPNDRFSAERPEGSISTLTIQRTEQRDSAMYRCASSLGEAAVYEQYFGPGTRLTVT.

The gene calls are TRBV6-2 or TRBV6-3 and TRBJ2-7; weak D call: TRBD2 (6 bases). V was pared by 7 bases and J by 2 bases, with 18 bases between. Germline CDR1 is MNHEY and CDR2 is SVGEGT. CDR3 length equals 15 residues. The CDR3 sequence is CASNPAGRGPYEQYF. The CDR3 nucleotides are TGTGCCAGCAACCCAGCCGGGCGGGGCCCCTACGAGCAGTACTTC.

This clone appeared a single time. This sequence joins TRBV2 and TRBJ1-1; no definite D call. CDR1 is SNHLY, CDR2 FYNNEI, per germline. The CDR3 is 12 amino acids. Trimming left V 8 bases short and J 8 bases short, with 15 bases between. CDR3 in amino acids: CASSDQWTEAFF. The CDR3 DNA sequence: TGTGCCAGCTCAGATCAGTGGACCGAAGCTTTCTTT.

The chain carries TRBV6-4 and TRBJ1-2; no definite D call. The V end lost 0 bases, the J end lost 7 bases, and 9 bases lay between the germline ends. CDR1 and CDR2 (germline): MRHNA, SNTAGT. The CDR3 spans 13 residues. The CDR3 nucleotides are TGTGCCAGCAGTGACTCGTTCAACAGTGGCTACACCTTC. Its protein product is CASSDSFNSGYTF.

Concerning this clone itself: Other DNA sequences in the same sample also yield this CDR3. J is TRBJ1-1 and V is TRBV15, with D unclear. This CDR3 has 14 amino acids. The germline CDR1 and CDR2 sequences are LNHNV and YYDKDF (reference sequence). Trimming cost V 0 bases and J 1 base, with 6 bases left between them. The CDR3 nucleotides are TGTGCCACCAGCAGAGATCGGGCGAACACTGAAGCTTTCTTT. Translation gives CATSRDRANTEAFF.

The gene calls are TRBV3-1 (or the pseudogene TRBV3-2) and TRBJ2-7; D is uncertain. The CDR3 consists of 14 residues. Germline CDR1 and CDR2: LGHDT and YNNKEL (reference sequence). Trimming took 0 bases from V and 5 from J, leaving 11 bases between them. CDR3 DNA sequence: TGTGCCAGCAGCCAAGACGGTCCCTGGGACGAGCAGTACTTC. Amino acids: CASSQDGPWDEQYF.

The chain uses TRBV10-3 and TRBJ2-1; TRBD2 agrees at 10 bases. The CDR3 covers 14 residues. The V segment lost 9 bases and the J segment 0 bases; nucleotides outside the gene matches: 2. Looked up from germline, CDR1 is ENHRY and CDR2 is SYGVKD. This CDR3 is CAIASGSSYNEQFF. The CDR3 coding sequence is TGTGCCATTGCTAGCGGGAGCTCCTACAATGAGCAGTTCTTC.

The chain carries TRBV19 and TRBJ1-5; the D gene is possibly TRBD1 (6 bases). V dropped 4 bases and J dropped 9 bases, with 16 bases sitting between them. The CDR3 runs to 14 residues. Germline CDR1 LNHDA, CDR2 SQIVND (reference sequence). CDR3 protein: CASSKGDAIMPQHF. CDR3 DNA sequence: TGTGCCAGTAGTAAGGGGGACGCAATCATGCCCCAGCATTTT. Supplemented by reference TRBV19 and TRBJ1-5, the full variable domain reads DGGITQSPKYLFRKEGQNVTLSCEQNLNHDAMYWYRQDPGQGLRLIYYSQIVNDFQKGDIAEGYSVSREKKESFPLTVTSAQKNPTAFYLCASSKGDAIMPQHFGDGTRLSIL.

This clone was counted a single time. This chain uses TRBV10-3 with TRBJ1-6; D is possibly TRBD1 (5 bases). Germline V gene data show CDR1 as ENHRY and CDR2 as SYGVKD. The CDR3 extends over 16 amino acids. Trimming pared 2 bases from V and 2 bases from J, leaving 10 bases between. The DNA for the CDR3 is TGTGCCATCAGTGAGAAGGAGGGGACCTATAATTCACCCCTCCACTTT. Protein sequence: CAISEKEGTYNSPLHF.

The chain joins TRBV5-4 to TRBJ2-7; TRBD1 or TRBD2 may be the D gene (7 bases each). V dropped 3 bases and J dropped 5 bases, with 18 bases sitting between them. CDR1 is SGHNT and CDR2 is YYREEE in the germline V gene (reference sequence). The CDR3 loop spans 15 amino acids. The CDR3, as DNA: TGTGCCAGCAGCTCCCAGGGAGGGGGCTTCGACGAGCAGTACTTC. Amino acid sequence: CASSSQGGGFDEQYF.

This rearrangement joins TRBV7-9 to TRBJ1-1; 7 bases are shared with TRBD1. The CDR3 is 14 amino acids. V lost 6 bases to trimming and J lost 5 bases; unmatched junction nucleotides: 9. The V gene's germline CDR1 is SEHNR and CDR2 FQNEAQ (reference sequence). As DNA, the CDR3 is TGTGCCAGCAGGATTGGGACAGCTTTTACTGAAGCTTTCTTT. This codes for CASRIGTAFTEAFF. The full variable domain, rest sourced from reference TRBV7-9 and TRBJ1-1, is DTGVSQNPRHKITKRGQNVTFRCDPISEHNRLYWYRQTLGQGPEFLTYFQNEAQLEKSRLLSDRFSAERPKGSFSTLEIQRTEQGDSAMYLCASRIGTAFTEAFFGQGTRLTVV.

The V and J genes are TRBV27 and TRBJ1-4; no firm D call. This CDR3 has 16 amino acids. CDR1 is MNHEY and CDR2 is SMNVEV in the germline V gene (reference sequence). Trimming cost V 0 bases and J 0 bases, with 8 bases left between them. The CDR3 coding sequence is TGTGCCAGCAGTTTATCCTCTGCTCCAACTAATGAAAAACTGTTTTTT. It encodes CASSLSSAPTNEKLFF.

The V and J genes are TRBV19 and TRBJ1-2, with TRBD1 identical over 8 bases. The CDR3 extends over 16 amino acids. Germline values: CDR1 LNHDA, CDR2 SQIVND (reference sequence). Losses at the gene ends were 6 bases for V and 3 bases for J; bases not matched to a gene: 12. The CDR3 protein is CASRLAGGPRYYGYTF. CDR3 DNA: TGTGCCAGTAGACTGGCAGGGGGCCCTCGGTACTATGGCTACACCTTC.